Listed below are T cell receptor beta chains from one sample, sequenced in a study of monozygotic twins with inflammatory bowel disease. TCRdb re-called the 5' RACE reads and catalogs CDR3 proteins one per entry, DNA excluded. The sample's table shows 350,000 to 550,000 distinct CDR3 sequences. Sequenced material: blood. The receptors were sampled from a human donor with ulcerative colitis or Crohn's disease, or a healthy co-twin of an affected twin (not recorded which). Both conserved end residues are part of each CDR3.

cdr3_aa	v_call	j_call
CASSQESGKNQPQHF	TRBV4-3	TRBJ1-5
CASSFSPGTGSNTGELFF	TRBV7-8	TRBJ2-2
CASGIPGHISGANVLTF	TRBV28	TRBJ2-6
CASRDGQGRGNEQFF	TRBV5-1	TRBJ2-1
CASSTGLAGPYEQYF	TRBV12-3/TRBV12-4	TRBJ2-7
CASSRFLNEQFF	TRBV7-9	TRBJ2-1
CASGLTRIAGQPQHF	TRBV12-5	TRBJ1-5
CASSPQGRGYTF	TRBV3-1	TRBJ1-2
CASSYTPGPNTEAFF	TRBV5-1	TRBJ1-1
CASSQDGIGASPLHF	TRBV3-1	TRBJ1-6
CAIRTGGDRGLTDTQYF	TRBV10-3	TRBJ2-3
CASSPRVGTNEKLFF	TRBV4-1	TRBJ1-4
CASSLGLVGLYEQYF	TRBV7-2	TRBJ2-7
CASSSGGNDYSEAFF	TRBV7-6	TRBJ1-1
CASSQDLGVLSTDTQYF	TRBV3-1	TRBJ2-3
CSVDDGSLFRTEAFF	TRBV29-1	TRBJ1-1
CASSSPQDRTNGYTF	TRBV28	TRBJ1-2
CASTLGPFLTF	TRBV12-3/TRBV12-4	TRBJ2-6
CASTPRKEGGLSGGQFF	TRBV12-3/TRBV12-4	TRBJ2-1
CASSLAGTSPYEQYF	TRBV7-2	TRBJ2-7
CASAGILPSRNTEAFF	TRBV19	TRBJ1-1
CASSPPGLNTDTQYF	TRBV6-1	TRBJ2-3
CASILGRGSTGELFF	TRBV7-2	TRBJ2-2
CASSVSGRAENTQYF	TRBV12-3/TRBV12-4	TRBJ2-3
CASSWGLGPSSYNEQFF	TRBV5-1	TRBJ2-1
CASSLGVNSYNEQFF	TRBV7-9	TRBJ2-1
CASSFRLAGPDEQFF	TRBV5-1	TRBJ2-1
CASSLCVIGCDTVAFF	TRBV28	TRBJ1-1
CASSLPGQNYEQYF	TRBV3-1	TRBJ2-7
CASSLAQQGYEQYF	TRBV12-3/TRBV12-4	TRBJ2-7
CASSSGVSWDTEAFF	TRBV5-1	TRBJ1-1
CASSQVSGTRAEQYF	TRBV3-1	TRBJ2-7
CSVNTNEKLFF	TRBV29-1	TRBJ1-4
CSAREGGVAEAFF	TRBV20-1	TRBJ1-1
CASSLLVETQYF	TRBV2	TRBJ2-5
CASSYSSGGYNEQFF	TRBV6-5	TRBJ2-1
CASTLGIHRDTNTEAFF	TRBV7-9	TRBJ1-1
CASSLQGTGGNTIYF	TRBV7-9	TRBJ1-3
CASSFRTVDNEQFF	TRBV12-3/TRBV12-4	TRBJ2-1
CATLGTTSTDTQYF	TRBV10-3	TRBJ2-3
CASGLRYGDNEQFF	TRBV7-3	TRBJ2-1
CASNRLGSTEAFF	TRBV6-6	TRBJ1-1
CASSLGRQNEKLFF	TRBV7-2	TRBJ1-4
CASKKGLAGGSNTGELFF	TRBV3-1	TRBJ2-2
CASSFLSGSTDTQYF	TRBV7-9	TRBJ2-3
CAISEAGGNTEAFF	TRBV10-3	TRBJ1-1
CASSHQGATDTQYF	TRBV7-3	TRBJ2-3
CASSLSGAYNSPLHF	TRBV5-5	TRBJ1-6
CASSLGTAGNQPQHF	TRBV7-9	TRBJ1-5
CSARDIRVEQYF	TRBV20-1	TRBJ2-7
CASSFFPGQGVNEQFF	TRBV5-1	TRBJ2-1
CASSYGGSGNTIYF	TRBV11-2	TRBJ1-3
CASSFLQGAYNEQFF	TRBV28	TRBJ2-1
CASSVDPWQGRDTEAFF	TRBV9	TRBJ1-1
CASSSEVGQGTDNEQFF	TRBV7-3	TRBJ2-1
CASSYRSGGAGYEQYF	TRBV7-8	TRBJ2-7
CASSLGQGAGNQPQHF	TRBV7-9	TRBJ1-5
CASKPGSSYNEQFF	TRBV7-2	TRBJ2-1
CASRDPLRECIDTQYF	TRBV3-1	TRBJ2-3